The 10 T cell receptor beta chains reported below all come from one sample, sequenced in a study of T cell repertoires in cytomegalovirus infection. In TCRdb, the reads were re-called with MiXCR into one record per CDR3 protein. The sample comprises a few hundred thousand distinct CDR3 sequences, roughly 29% of which are singletons, and 20% rests with the top ten. These TCRs are of unknown antigen specificity. Source: cultured PBMCs, taken from culture after CMV antigen stimulation. The receptors shown here come from a human donor in good health (CMV status not recorded). Some clones in this sample may be carry-over from other donors' samples.

This clonotype was seen a few times. The V gene is TRBV7-8, the J gene TRBJ2-1, with unresolved D. V shed 6 bases and J shed 9 bases, with 15 bases lying between them. The CDR3 has 13 amino acids. Germline V lookup: CDR1 SGHVS, CDR2 FQNEAQ. The CDR3: CASREQPPGEQFF. The CDR3 region has the DNA TGTGCCAGCAGAGAACAGCCGCCAGGTGAGCAGTTCTTC.

On this clonotype: Because the CDR3 is missing its conserved closing phenylalanine or tryptophan, this is likely a read error. The chain uses TRBV14 and TRBJ2-6; weak D call: TRBD2 (5 bases). With 2 bases removed from V and 4 bases from J, the gap between germline ends came to 9 bases. The CDR3 runs 15 residues. Germline lookup yields CDR1 SGHDN and CDR2 FVKESK. CDR3 sequence (DNA): TGTGCCAGCAGCCAATTGGGGAGCGGGGCCAACGTCCTGACTCTC. This gives the protein CASSQLGSGANVLTL.

J is TRBJ1-2 and V is TRBV29-1; 7 bases match TRBD1. The CDR3 consists of 11 residues. Germline CDR1 reads SQVTM; CDR2 reads ANQGSEA. Trimming at V came to 6 bases and at J to 8 bases, leaving 6 bases not matched to a gene. This CDR3 is CSVGTVDGYTF. In DNA, the CDR3 is TGCAGCGTGGGGACAGTGGACGGCTACACCTTC.

This clonotype showed up many times. V usage is TRBV11-3 and J usage is TRBJ2-2; D is ambiguous. The germline V gene encodes CDR1 SGHNT and CDR2 YENEEA. Between the trimmed V and J ends, which lost 4 bases and 2 bases, there was a span of 17 bases. CDR3 length: 17 amino acids. In DNA, the CDR3 is TGTGCCAGCAGCTCCCCGATCCAGACGGATAACACCGGGGAGCTGTTTTTT. Protein: CASSSPIQTDNTGELFF.

This clonotype was counted a few times. V usage is TRBV7-8 and J usage is TRBJ2-6; D call uncertain. Germline V gene data show CDR1 as SGHVS and CDR2 as FQNEAQ. The CDR3 extends over 14 amino acids. Between the trimmed V and J ends, which lost 5 bases and 4 bases, there was a span of 9 bases. The CDR3 DNA sequence: TGTGCCAGCAGCCTCCGTCGGGGGGCCAACGTCCTGACTTTC. Translated, it gives CASSLRRGANVLTF.

The V and J genes are TRBV20-1 and TRBJ2-4; no clear D gene. This CDR3 is built from 11 residues. Germline V CDR1 and CDR2: DFQATT, SNEGSKA (reference sequence). V dropped 3 bases and J dropped 8 bases, with 8 bases sitting between them. CDR3 sequence (DNA): TGCAGTGCTAGCCCAGGTGACATTCAGTACTTC. Translated, it gives CSASPGDIQYF.

The V gene is TRBV7-3, the J gene TRBJ2-3; 8 nucleotides line up with TRBD2. Germline CDR1 SGHTA, CDR2 FQGTGA. The CDR3 spans 14 residues. The J segment lost 4 bases and the V segment lost 8 bases, leaving 8 bases of the junction unmatched. As DNA, the CDR3 is TGTGCCAGCTCCGGGGGGGGCCTATCAGATACGCAGTATTTT. Residues: CASSGGGLSDTQYF.

This clonotype has more than one count but fewer than ten. The chain recombines TRBV20-1 with TRBJ2-7; TRBD1 matches at 7 bases. V gave up 6 bases and J gave up 2 bases; unmatched junction bases: 10. The CDR3 spans 14 residues. From germline, CDR1 is DFQATT and CDR2 SNEGSKA (reference sequence). CDR3 nucleotide sequence: TGCAGTGCACACGACAGGGCAGGGGCCTACGAGCAGTACTTC. Translated, it gives CSAHDRAGAYEQYF.

The rearrangement uses TRBV20-1 and TRBJ2-1; 8 bases match TRBD2. Germline CDR1 is DFQATT and CDR2 is SNEGSKA (reference sequence). CDR3 length: 16 residues. The trim removed 0 bases at V and 8 bases at J, leaving 12 bases unmatched. This CDR3 reads CSARDLSRGGRHEQFF. Here the CDR3 DNA reads TGCAGTGCTAGAGACCTCTCCCGGGGGGGCAGGCATGAGCAGTTCTTC.

The CDR3 protein is CASRNRLAKNIQYF. DNA of the CDR3: TGTGCCAGCAGAAACCGGCTAGCCAAAAACATTCAGTACTTC. This rearrangement joins TRBV28 to TRBJ2-4; D remains ambiguous. Germline lookup yields CDR1 MDHEN and CDR2 SYDVKM. With 6 bases removed from V and 0 bases from J, the gap between germline ends came to 9 bases. The CDR3 extends over 14 amino acids.